This T cell receptor beta chain was profiled in a study of shared clonotypes between healthy human individuals. Terminally differentiated effector memory CD45RA+ cells were excluded by CCR7 positive selection of CD45RO-negative cells. Germline loops: CDR1 SGHDN, CDR2 FVKESK. The V end lost 3 bases, the J end lost 3 bases, and 15 bases lay between the germline ends. CDR3 size: 16 residues. Study outcomes and limitations: What naive subsets generally showed was a larger estimated richness than memory subsets showed.

Comments on this clone: Antigen specificity is unknown.

The repertoire was sequenced with immunoSEQ multiplex PCR; TCRdb's copy has only in-frame clones and lacks some. This table has roughly 570,000 clones, 98% appearing once. The sequenced sample consisted of naive CD8+ T cells sorted from blood. The V call is TRBV14, the J call TRBJ2-1; D is uncertain. The sequence was collected from a man aged 30 to 39 in good health. CDR3 sequence: CASSHNEFSLYNEQFF. CDR3 sequence (DNA): TGTGCCAGCAGCCACAATGAGTTCTCGCTCTACAATGAGCAGTTCTTC.